The 2 T cell receptor beta chains listed next were all sequenced from one sample in a study of human T cells and chemical hapten exposure. TCRdb ran MiXCR on the RACE reads and lists one entry per CDR3 protein. In the table there are roughly 180,000 distinct CDR3 sequences, about a fifth of which are singletons. Noted time point: patch test 1, 2 weeks after DPC sensitization. This sample's treatment: therapeutic diphenylcyclopropenone sensitization with weekly scalp DPC. This sample comprised whole blood, obtained in connection with sensitization to the hapten diphenylcyclopropenone (DPC). Receptor source: a woman in her fifties or sixties with alopecia areata. Some clones in this sample may be carry-over from other donors' samples.

The chain is built from TRBV6-6 and TRBJ1-5; D uncertain. The CDR3 spans 17 residues. Trimming pared 0 bases from V and 3 bases from J, leaving 15 bases between. The germline CDR1 and CDR2 sequences are MNHNY and SVGAGI (reference sequence). In DNA, the CDR3 is TGTGCCAGCAGTTACTCGAGTACGCGACGGACCAATCAGCCCCAGCATTTT. It specifies CASSYSSTRRTNQPQHF.

This chain links TRBV27 with TRBJ1-4, with D tentatively TRBD1 (5 bases). V lost 5 bases and J 6 bases, leaving 16 bases between the germline ends. CDR3 length: 15 residues. The germline CDR1 and CDR2 sequences are MNHEY and SMNVEV (reference sequence). CDR3 protein: CASSPETGRDEKLFF. The CDR3 DNA is TGTGCCAGCAGTCCTGAAACCGGCAGGGATGAAAAACTGTTTTTT.